The subject of this entry is one T cell receptor (beta chain). The antigen is undetermined. The data originate from a study of neurological immune-mediated disorders. General observations from the study: Sharing of CDR3 amino acid sequences among expanded clones across subjects was absent, suggesting private repertoires in all groups. Phylogenetically, 18 of 34 multiple sclerosis patients' repertoires fell into one related-CDR3 cluster, a possible signature.

The cDNA was generated by 5'RACE with 10-nucleotide random UMIs. TCRdb independently ran MiXCR on the 5' RACE reads; one entry per CDR3 protein. The table has about 66,000 distinct CDR3 sequences, 4% to 6% seen once. Germline-derived CDR1 and CDR2 are SGHTA and FQGNSA. CDR3 length: 14 amino acids. The ends were cut back, 5 bases at V and 7 bases at J, with 12 bases in the middle. This clonotype was obtained from a woman aged 30 to 39 with multiple sclerosis. The source material was PBMCs. This chain connects TRBV7-2 to TRBJ1-6; a possible D gene is TRBD1 (6 bases). The CDR3 sequence is CASSRQVGNSPLHF. CDR3 sequence (DNA): TGTGCCAGCAGCCGACAGGTCGGGAATTCACCCCTCCACTTT.